This T cell receptor (beta chain) was captured in a study of long-term antiretroviral therapy in people with HIV (dated by TCRdb to the early 2020s). Notes on the research overall: The earliest samples were collected about a decade before the 2015 WHO recommendation for immediate ART, when ART was typically delayed until CD4 counts fell. This retrospective serial study examined whether starting ART and sustained HIV suppression were associated with changes in the composition and diversity of the TRB repertoire in peripheral blood. The cohort contributed over 150 cryopreserved PBMC samples from about 29 adults with confirmed HIV infection, collected serially over a mean of approximately 6 years (range 1-12). About 40% of the 30 participants with HIV were female. Test extractions of a monoclonal T-cell line alongside about 30 polyclonal samples showed no cross-contamination during QIAcube processing. Overall results and qualifications from the work: Because PBMC availability was limited, only the TCR beta chain was sequenced, with no alpha chain pairing. HIV repertoires had narrower CDR3 length ranges than controls, and the network structure suggested an antigen-experienced repertoire that shifted only slightly toward naive after ART. No data were available on ART adherence, viral resistance or therapy changes, limiting inferences about post-ART repertoire changes. At every time point, the repertoire was dominated by expanded TRB clones first identified before ART initiation, although this dominance fluctuated and, in many PLHIV, declined after ART. The samples span the years 2004 to 2017, and the ART regimens used may be less effective than current regimens. Because cell numbers in pre-ART samples were limited, unsorted PBMC were profiled instead of sorted CD4+ and CD8+ T cells. ART initiation was associated with a significant increase in TRB diversity, but diversity stayed significantly below transplant donor controls even after long-term ART.

To be included, a participant needed at least one PBMC sample from before ART initiation plus at least two post-ART samples. Treatment was received in the United States of America by all participants with HIV. Cryopreserved samples of about 0.95-11 million PBMC were thawed and washed before DNA extraction. At the time of the earliest PBMC sample, participants with HIV were aged between about 20 and 55 years. PBMC samples from each participant spanned 1-4 timepoints before ART initiation and 2-8 timepoints after ART initiation, with a median of 7 samples. For every participant, serial HIV viral load, CD4+ T-cell count, ART history and demographic data were obtained. Genomic DNA was extracted from unsorted PBMC with a Qiagen kit on a QIAcube, with processing performed in batches of 12 samples. Taken from cysteine to phenylalanine, the CDR3 has 17 residues. Of all the DNA, just the CDR3 is kept, 51 bases in frame from base 1. The trim is 0 bases for V and 0 bases for J, with a gap of 14 bases between the germline ends. Taken from the germline V gene, the CDR1 and CDR2 loops are SNHLY and FYNNEI.

This clone was recorded only once. This receptor's antigen is unknown. It has no much larger one-base neighbor in the sample; base qualities were not kept. The immunoSEQ hsTCRB v3.0 assay was used at survey level resolution to sequence the TRB variable region. The targeted TRB sequencing depth was 40,000-50,000 T-cell genomes per sample. Pooled TRB libraries were sequenced on an Illumina MiSeq with a v3 150-cycle kit. The study's processing was this. Repertoire analysis was run in R within a reproducible Nextflow workflow that covered QC, data transformation and analysis. Custom analyses were implemented in LymphoSeq2, an R package for AIRR-Seq data exploration. After excluding a handful of samples that yielded fewer than 5000 total TRB sequences, some 190 HIV repertoires remained for analysis. Among the 180 or so HIV repertoires that were kept, almost 60 were collected before ART initiation and about 130 were collected after ART initiation. Each repertoire was downsampled to 5000 TRB nucleotide sequences, and summary statistics were averaged across 100 downsampling iterations. Only TRB sequences with CDR3 regions of at least seven amino acids were retained for analysis. Two measures captured diversity: a Shannon entropy-derived clonality score and the Gini coefficient. Repertoire networks linked the top 5000 CDR3 amino acid sequences whenever two sequences differed by an edit distance of one. For TRB CDR3 amino acid sequences, GLIPH2 was used to predict antigen specificity groups and MHC restriction. To flag known associations with CMV, EBV, HIV or tissue antigens, CDR3 amino acid sequences were compared against VDJdb and McPAS-TCR. Pre-ART, post-ART and control groups were compared with Wilcoxon signed-rank tests and Holm-Bonferroni correction. The source is immuneACCESS, and TCRdb retained only in-frame sequences with V and J called. Part of the clones is not carried over; for the studies checked, unresolved V genes explain less than half of this, and the remainder is unexplained. That table gives V, J and clone size, and the DNA gave D and trimming. In all, the sample holds 40,000 to 50,000 clones, and about 95% of those were seen once. The ten biggest clones cover 2% to 2.5% of the sample.

Sequences were derived from unsorted PBMCs, sampled 9 to 9.5 years after starting antiretroviral therapy. The chain was built from TRBV2 and TRBJ1-1, with no confidently assigned D gene. This TCR came from a young man with HIV. The nucleotide sequence is TGTGCCAGCAGTGAAGCGGCGGCGGGAGGGATGAACACTGAAGCTTTCTTT. Translated, it gives CASSEAAAGGMNTEAFF.